Presented here are 5 T cell receptor beta chains from one specimen sequenced in a study of CD8+CD57+ T cells in acquired aplastic anemia. The template for TCR beta VDJ and CDR3 sequence profiling was genomic DNA. TCRdb ran MiXCR on the reads and lists one entry per CDR3 protein. The sample includes 200,000 or so distinct CDR3 sequences, 64% of them seen just once. Sequencing used sorted CD4+, CD8+, or CD8+CD57+ T cells (not recorded which) from PBMCs. All receptors derive from a human donor with severe aplastic anemia or a healthy control (not recorded which).

The chain employs TRBV7-8 and TRBJ2-3; D unresolved. The CDR3 extends over 12 amino acids. The germline V gene encodes CDR1 SGHVS and CDR2 FQNEAQ. The V end lost 3 bases, the J end lost 8 bases, and 9 bases lay between the germline ends. The CDR3, as DNA: TGTGCCAGCAGCTTGGAGCTCCGTACGCAGTATTTT. Its translation is CASSLELRTQYF.

This clonotype was counted at least ten times. The chain combines TRBV29-1 with TRBJ2-7; 7 nucleotides agree with TRBD1. CDR1 SQVTM and CDR2 ANQGSEA come from the germline V gene. Germline trimming cut 2 bases from V and 2 bases from J; bases unmatched to any gene: 0. The CDR3 has 12 amino acids. The CDR3 sequence is CSVEQGAYEQYF. The CDR3 DNA sequence: TGCAGCGTTGAACAGGGGGCCTACGAGCAGTACTTC.

This chain links TRBV2 with TRBJ2-1; D is possibly TRBD1 (5 bases). Germline V gene lookup returns CDR1 SNHLY and CDR2 FYNNEI. This CDR3 comprises 11 residues. This chain's CDR3 is CTTRLRDEQFF. DNA for the CDR3: TGTACCACACGGCTCAGGGATGAGCAGTTCTTC. Looking up the rest from reference TRBV2 and TRBJ2-1 gives the full variable domain: EPEVTQTPSHQVTQMGQEVILRCVPISNHLYFYWYRQILGQKVEFLVSFYNNEISEKSEIFDDQFSVERPDGSNFTLKIRSTKLEDSAMYFCTTRLRDEQFFGPGTRLTVL.

This clonotype was picked up one time. The chain uses TRBV20-1 and TRBJ2-2, with D possibly TRBD2 on 5 matching bases. This CDR3 has 15 amino acids. Looked up from germline, CDR1 is DFQATT and CDR2 is SNEGSKA (reference sequence). V shed 0 bases and J shed 4 bases, with 12 bases lying between them. The CDR3 nucleotides read TGCAGTGCTAGAGATCCTCGGGGAGTCACCGGGGAGCTGTTTTTT. Encoded protein: CSARDPRGVTGELFF.

The V and J genes are TRBV10-3 and TRBJ1-2; 9 bases align to TRBD1. CDR1 is ENHRY and CDR2 is SYGVKD in the germline V gene. This CDR3 comprises 15 residues. Losses at the gene ends were 8 bases for V and 1 base for J; bases not matched to a gene: 8. The CDR3 here is CAIRTGDRDNYGYTF. Written as DNA, the CDR3 is TGTGCCATCCGGACAGGGGATCGCGATAACTATGGCTACACCTTC.